This record concerns one T cell receptor beta chain sequence. What antigen it recognizes has not been identified. Base qualities are not provided; no much larger clone lies one nucleotide away. The sample is drawn from a study of blood T cell repertoires in COVID-19 (dated by TCRdb to about 2020). About the investigation overall: Samples covering the acute and convalescent phases of COVID-19 were provided by collaborators in the United States, Italy and Spain. The material from the prospective study consisted of cDNA or gDNA derived from T cells, B-cell-depleted T cells, or PBMCs. Deeply sampled blood TCRbeta repertoires from subjects exposed to, actively infected with, or recovered from COVID-19 were included in the dataset. The repertoires were released in a freely available public database intended as a resource for research on the immune response to SARS-CoV-2. Samples were obtained from the ongoing ImmuneRACE study (first 160 participants) and from 1,000 to 1,500 subjects provided by 6 global collaborators. Sample metadata almost always included a de-identified subject ID, COVID-19 status, age in years and sex. HLA class I and class II types, where available, came from metadata supplied by the sample provider rather than from assay-based typing.

The collaborating institutions used their own protocols to collect whole blood in K2EDTA tubes. For TCRbeta analysis, collaborators shipped samples in one of three forms: frozen whole blood, isolated PBMCs, or DNA extracted from either of those sample types. According to the germline V gene, CDR1 reads KGHSH and CDR2 reads LQKENI. The CDR3 spans 14 residues, from the cysteine through the phenylalanine. Only the CDR3 DNA stays, 42 bases, in frame from base 1. V sheds 3 bases and J sheds 5 bases, leaving 11 bases between their ends. The paper as a whole reports these results and caveats: How much clinical and demographic metadata was included differed by source and by participant, and the metadata was provided uncurated.

TCRbeta CDR3 regions were amplified from genomic DNA by means of the immunoSEQ Assay, a bias-controlled multiplex PCR. As for how the authors treated the data: Nucleated cell counts per sample were estimated from amplification of reference gene primers within the assay. To quantify the absolute abundance of each unique TCRbeta CDR3 rearrangement, sequence reads were collapsed and filtered. For each sample, productive Simpson clonality was calculated as the square root of Simpson's diversity index across productive rearrangements. TCRdb re-hosts the immuneACCESS table, in-frame sequences only. Its copies lack some clones; in the studies checked, an unresolved V gene accounts for under half of them, and the cause for the rest is not known. V and J calls plus clone size are reproduced from that table; the DNA served to infer D and trimming. The sample contains about 80,000 clones, 88% of them found a single time. Together, the top ten hold approximately 4.4% of the sample.

The source is a woman of 80 years or more with acute or convalescent COVID-19. Rearrangement joined TRBV18 to TRBJ1-5; the D gene is perhaps TRBD1, from 5 matching bases. Sequencing input: peripheral blood. The encoded CDR3 is CASSPAGRDQPQHF. The DNA is TGTGCCAGCTCACCGGCAGGGAGGGATCAGCCCCAGCATTTT.